Listed here are 32 T cell receptor beta chains from one sample, sequenced in a study of CD8+ T cells in alopecia areata. Extracted from the samples, RNA was reverse transcribed into cDNA to serve as the sequencing template. Generated by immunoSEQ multiplex PCR, the TCRdb table keeps only in-frame clones and is missing some. In the table there are some 180,000 clones, roughly 56% of which are singletons. Material for sequencing was CD8+ T cells sorted from blood. The source is a human donor in good health.

The chain uses TRBV2 and TRBJ1-1; D gene unclear. The CDR3 is 14 residues long. Trimming took off 0 bases at V and 6 bases at J, with 11 bases between the two ends. Germline CDR1 is SNHLY and CDR2 is FYNNEI. The CDR3 DNA is TGTGCCAGCAGTGAAGCCGCAGTCCTCCCTGAAGCTTTCTTT. It translates to CASSEAAVLPEAFF.

CDR3 DNA: TGTGCCAGCAGGACCCCGGGGGGTTGGGGGAACACTGAAGCTTTCTTT. As protein: CASRTPGGWGNTEAFF. The chain couples TRBV2 to TRBJ1-1, with D possibly matching TRBD1 (5 bases). Germline loops: CDR1 SNHLY, CDR2 FYNNEI. This CDR3 region has 16 residues. Between the trimmed V and J ends, which lost 6 bases and 1 base, there was a span of 18 bases.

The J gene is TRBJ2-2, the V gene TRBV5-1, with D maybe TRBD1 (5 bases). The CDR3 has 15 residues. Germline-derived CDR1 and CDR2 are SGHRS and YFSETQ. V was clipped by 1 base and J by 1 base, with 8 bases between them. Here the CDR3 reads CASSLYRGNTGELFF. CDR3 in DNA: TGCGCCAGCAGCTTGTATAGGGGGAACACCGGGGAGCTGTTTTTT.

There are a few counts of this clone. The V call is TRBV28, the J call TRBJ2-7; perhaps TRBD2 as D (5 bases). V dropped 10 bases and J dropped 3 bases, with 22 bases sitting between them. The CDR3 has 15 amino acids. Germline lookup yields CDR1 MDHEN and CDR2 SYDVKM. CDR3 sequence (DNA): TGTGCCACCCGACGGGCCGGGGTCAATCGCTACGAGCAGTACTTC. Protein: CATRRAGVNRYEQYF.

This clone has only one observation. The genes are TRBV29-1 and TRBJ1-5, with 7 bases fitting TRBD1. The CDR3 sequence is 13 residues long. The V gene end was trimmed by 3 bases and the J gene end by 1 base; junction bases not matched to a gene: 0. CDR1 is SQVTM and CDR2 is ANQGSEA in the germline V gene. The CDR3 sequence is CSVETGSNQPQHF. The CDR3 region has the DNA TGCAGCGTTGAGACAGGGAGCAATCAGCCCCAGCATTTT.

The sample holds a few counts of this clone. The rearrangement joins TRBV12-5 to TRBJ2-2, with D possibly being TRBD2 (5 bases). This CDR3 comprises 12 residues. Germline V lookup: CDR1 LGHNT, CDR2 FRNRAP. Trimming took off 9 bases at V and 6 bases at J, with 11 bases between the two ends. CDR3 region: CASGTRAGELFF. CDR3 sequence (DNA): TGTGCTAGCGGTACTAGAGCCGGGGAGCTGTTTTTT.

The chain joins TRBV7-9 to TRBJ1-5, with D possibly TRBD1 on 5 matching bases. The V end was cut by 5 bases, the J end by 9 bases, with 11 bases between. Germline loops: CDR1 SEHNR, CDR2 FQNEAQ (reference sequence). This CDR3 is built from 12 residues. Here the CDR3 DNA reads TGTGCCAGCAGCCGAGACAGTTCGCCCCAGCATTTT. It yields the protein CASSRDSSPQHF.

The chain recombines TRBV7-8 with TRBJ2-7, with a possible D match to TRBD2 (5 bases). The CDR3 sequence is 13 residues long. With 5 bases removed from V and 1 base from J, the gap between germline ends came to 9 bases. The germline CDR1 and CDR2 sequences are SGHVS and FQNEAQ. The CDR3 DNA reads TGTGCCAGCAGCCCCGGGAATTCCTACGAGCAGTACTTC. Translating gives CASSPGNSYEQYF.

This clone was found many times. The V call is TRBV7-9, the J call TRBJ1-2; D is unresolved. V shed 3 bases and J shed 7 bases, with 21 bases lying between them. This CDR3 comprises 16 residues. Germline CDR1 is SEHNR and CDR2 is FQNEAQ (reference sequence). The CDR3 sequence: CASSFSSSAKGGGYTF. CDR3 nucleotide sequence: TGTGCCAGCAGCTTCTCTTCCAGCGCCAAAGGAGGTGGCTACACCTTC.

This clone was counted only a few times. DNA of the CDR3: TGTGCCAGCAGCTCCCGCGCCTCCTACAATGAGCAGTTCTTC. Translated, it gives CASSSRASYNEQFF. The chain combines TRBV5-6 with TRBJ2-1; no reliable D call. The CDR3 spans 14 residues. CDR1 and CDR2 from the germline V gene are SGHDT and YYEEEE. Trimming removed 3 bases at V and 0 bases at J, with 7 bases between.

This chain uses TRBV7-9 with TRBJ2-3; 10 bases align to TRBD1. Trimming cost V 2 bases and J 3 bases; bases outside gene matches: 8. Germline V gives CDR1 SEHNR, CDR2 FQNEAQ (reference sequence). This CDR3 spans 17 amino acids. Written as DNA, the CDR3 is TGTGCCAGCAGCTTACCGAGACAGGGGGCGAGAACAGATACGCAGTATTTT. It is translated as CASSLPRQGARTDTQYF.

This clone was observed a handful of times. Here the CDR3 DNA reads TGTGCCAGCAGCTCCCGGGTCGCCTACGAGCAGTACTTC. This codes for CASSSRVAYEQYF. The chain recombines TRBV11-2 with TRBJ2-7; D remains ambiguous. This CDR3 contains 13 residues. CDR1 is SGHAT and CDR2 is FQNNGV in the germline V gene. Trimming removed 4 bases from V and 2 bases from J, with 9 bases in between.

The V and J genes are TRBV7-9 and TRBJ2-7; perhaps TRBD2 as D (7 bases). Trimming cost V 1 base and J 2 bases, with 12 bases left between them. The length of the CDR3 is 15 residues. Per germline, CDR1 SEHNR and CDR2 FQNEAQ (reference sequence). CDR3 in amino acids: CASSLVSGGTYEQYF. The CDR3 coding sequence is TGTGCCAGCAGCTTAGTATCGGGGGGCACCTACGAGCAGTACTTC.

The table lists this clone with many counts. The chain has TRBV5-6 and TRBJ2-3; D possibly corresponds to TRBD2 (5 bases). The germline CDR1 and CDR2 sequences are SGHDT and YYEEEE. Trimming removed 3 bases from V and 4 bases from J, with 12 bases in between. The CDR3 runs to 14 residues. The CDR3 region is CASSSTGFADTQYF. The CDR3 DNA sequence: TGTGCCAGCAGCTCCACGGGGTTCGCAGATACGCAGTATTTT.

The chain couples TRBV6-5 to TRBJ2-7, with no clear D. V lost 2 bases, J lost 0 bases, and 8 bases lay in between. CDR1 is MNHEY and CDR2 is SVGAGI in the germline V gene. CDR3 length: 14 amino acids. CDR3 sequence: CASSYTPSSYEQYF. In nucleotides, the CDR3 is TGTGCCAGCAGTTACACCCCTAGCTCCTACGAGCAGTACTTC.

The chain combines TRBV5-1 with TRBJ2-7, with D unclear. V shed 4 bases and J shed 6 bases, with 8 bases lying between them. Germline loops: CDR1 SGHRS, CDR2 YFSETQ. This CDR3 region has 11 residues. The CDR3 sequence: CASSAWGEQYF. In DNA, the CDR3 is TGCGCCAGCAGCGCCTGGGGCGAGCAGTACTTC.

The CDR3 region is CASSYSSGGYNEQFF. The CDR3 bases are TGCGCCAGCAGCTACTCTAGCGGGGGTTACAATGAGCAGTTCTTC. The rearrangement joins TRBV5-1 to TRBJ2-1, with TRBD2 identical over 10 bases. Germline-derived CDR1 and CDR2 are SGHRS and YFSETQ. The CDR3 sequence is 15 residues long. The junction had 4 bases not matched to a gene; V was cut back by 3 bases and J by 4 bases.

V and J are TRBV7-8 and TRBJ2-5; 9 bases match TRBD2. J gave up 0 bases and V 5 bases, and 1 base lay outside the gene matches. Germline V gives CDR1 SGHVS, CDR2 FQNEAQ. The CDR3 has 14 amino acids. CDR3 nucleotide sequence: TGTGCCAGCAGCCCTAGCGGGAACCAAGAGACCCAGTACTTC. It translates to CASSPSGNQETQYF. Looking up the rest from reference TRBV7-8 and TRBJ2-5 gives the full variable domain: GAGVSQSPRYKVAKRGQDVALRCDPISGHVSLFWYQQALGQGPEFLTYFQNEAQLDKSGLPSDRFFAERPEGSVSTLKIQRTQQEDSAVYLCASSPSGNQETQYFGPGTRLLVL.

This clone was seen only a few times. The CDR3 spells CAWNDGVHYEQYF. The CDR3 coding sequence is TGTGCCTGGAACGATGGGGTCCACTACGAGCAGTACTTC. The gene calls are TRBV30 and TRBJ2-7; D not resolved. V lost 4 bases and J 3 bases, leaving 13 bases between the germline ends. There are 13 residues in the CDR3. The V gene's germline CDR1 is GTSNPN and CDR2 SVGIG (reference sequence).

This rearrangement joins TRBV29-1 to TRBJ1-5, with D tentatively TRBD1 (6 bases). Trimming left V 6 bases short and J 2 bases short, with 14 bases between. This CDR3 spans 14 amino acids. Looked up from germline, CDR1 is SQVTM and CDR2 is ANQGSEA. The CDR3 protein is CSVVQGHGNQPQHF. The CDR3, as DNA: TGCAGCGTGGTACAGGGCCACGGCAATCAGCCCCAGCATTTT.

The V call is TRBV2, the J call TRBJ2-5; TRBD1 is a possible D gene (6 bases). The CDR3 runs to 16 residues. The V end was cut by 5 bases, the J end by 2 bases, with 18 bases between. Germline-derived CDR1 and CDR2 are SNHLY and FYNNEI. The CDR3 protein is CASSKGWGTPQETQYF. CDR3 bases: TGTGCCAGCAGTAAGGGGTGGGGGACACCACAAGAGACCCAGTACTTC.

CDR3 DNA: TGTGCCAGCAGCCGCGGGACAGGGAGGGCGGACACTGAAGCTTTCTTT. Translation: CASSRGTGRADTEAFF. This chain links TRBV13 with TRBJ1-1; the match to TRBD1 covers 9 bases. The CDR3 loop spans 16 amino acids. Germline loops: CDR1 PRHDT, CDR2 FYEKMQ (reference sequence). V was clipped by 5 bases and J by 3 bases; unmatched bases: 10. The full variable domain, its missing parts supplied by reference TRBV13 and TRBJ1-1, is AAGVIQSPRHLIKEKRETATLKCYPIPRHDTVYWYQQGPGQDPQFLISFYEKMQSDKGSIPDRFSAQQFSDYHSELNMSSLELGDSALYFCASSRGTGRADTEAFFGQGTRLTVV.

The chain is built from TRBV4-1 and TRBJ2-7; the match to TRBD1 covers 8 bases. CDR3 length: 14 residues. Trimming took 4 bases from V and 7 from J; bases not matched to a gene: 9. The germline V gene encodes CDR1 MGHRA and CDR2 YSYEKL. The CDR3 DNA reads TGCGCCAGCAGCCTGGGACAGGAATCGGGGGAGCAGTACTTC. Protein sequence: CASSLGQESGEQYF.

The rearrangement uses TRBV30 and TRBJ2-5, with D perhaps TRBD2 (6 bases). The DNA end is more similar to TRBJ2-7, so the J call may be wrong. This CDR3 is built from 13 residues. Germline V lookup: CDR1 GTSNPN, CDR2 SVGIG (reference sequence). CDR3 region: CAWGTGVRYEQYF. DNA for the CDR3: TGTGCCTGGGGCACGGGAGTTAGGTACGAGCAGTACTTC.

This CDR3 reads CAWSVFAIETQYF. CDR3 DNA: TGTGCCTGGAGTGTATTCGCGATCGAGACCCAGTACTTC. The rearrangement uses TRBV30 and TRBJ2-5, with D hard to call. Deletions cut 0 bases from V and 5 bases from J, with 10 bases between. This CDR3 is built from 13 residues. Per germline, CDR1 GTSNPN and CDR2 SVGIG (reference sequence). The full variable domain, its missing parts supplied by reference TRBV30 and TRBJ2-5, is SQTIHQWPATLVQPVGSPLSLECTVEGTSNPNLYWYRQAAGRGLQLLFYSVGIGQISSEVPQNLSASRPQDRQFILSSKKLLLSDSGFYLCAWSVFAIETQYFGPGTRLLVL.

In its sample, this clone was seen a few times. The CDR3 protein is CASSPETGDYGYTF. The CDR3 DNA is TGTGCCAGCTCACCGGAGACAGGCGACTATGGCTACACCTTC. The J gene is TRBJ1-2, the V gene TRBV18; possibly TRBD1 for D (6 bases). The germline gives CDR1 KGHSH, CDR2 LQKENI. The CDR3 consists of 14 residues. Trimming pared 3 bases from V and 3 bases from J, leaving 11 bases between.

The J gene is TRBJ2-1, the V gene TRBV9, with D perhaps TRBD1 (6 bases). Germline V gives CDR1 SGDLS, CDR2 YYNGEE. The CDR3 loop spans 16 amino acids. V lost 3 bases to trimming and J lost 2 bases, with 15 bases between them. CDR3: CASSAAQGSPYNEQFF. The CDR3 bases are TGTGCCAGCAGCGCAGCCCAGGGGTCCCCCTACAATGAGCAGTTCTTC.

V is TRBV7-2 and J is TRBJ2-5; 9 bases fit TRBD2. Germline lookup yields CDR1 SGHTA and CDR2 FQGNSA. This CDR3 region has 16 residues. V lost 4 bases, J lost 4 bases, and 10 bases stayed unmatched. Written as DNA, the CDR3 is TGTGCCAGCAGCTCCGCATGGCGGGGGGGCAGAGAGACCCAGTACTTC. Amino acids: CASSSAWRGGRETQYF.

This clone has a single count. The chain recombines TRBV25-1 with TRBJ2-7; the D is unclear. V was pared by 5 bases and J by 3 bases, with 5 bases between. CDR3 length: 11 residues. Germline V gives CDR1 MGHDK, CDR2 SYGVNS. The CDR3 nucleotides read TGTGCCAGCAGTCCTAACTACGAGCAGTACTTC. It encodes CASSPNYEQYF.

The chain recombines TRBV4-2 with TRBJ2-2, with 7 bases that match TRBD1. The germline V gene has CDR1 LGHNA and CDR2 YNFKEQ. There are 12 residues in the CDR3. V lost 4 bases, J lost 7 bases, and 0 bases stayed unmatched. DNA for the CDR3: TGTGCCAGCAGCCGGGACAGCGGGGAGCTGTTTTTT. Protein sequence: CASSRDSGELFF.

The chain recombines TRBV30 with TRBJ2-1, with 7 positions matching TRBD1. Losses at the gene ends were 2 bases for V and 5 bases for J; bases not matched to a gene: 15. Germline V gene lookup returns CDR1 GTSNPN and CDR2 SVGIG (reference sequence). This CDR3 is 17 amino acids long. Here the CDR3 reads CAWSFSPGRDRNNEQFF. In DNA form, the CDR3 reads TGTGCCTGGAGTTTTTCCCCAGGACGGGACAGAAACAATGAGCAGTTCTTC.

This clone showed up just a few times. V usage is TRBV9 and J usage is TRBJ2-3; TRBD1 agrees at 8 bases. The CDR3 is made up of 14 amino acids. Germline-derived CDR1 and CDR2 are SGDLS and YYNGEE. Trimming cost V 6 bases and J 3 bases; bases outside gene matches: 6. The CDR3 here is CASNYGQGTDTQYF. The DNA for the CDR3 is TGTGCCAGCAACTACGGACAGGGAACAGATACGCAGTATTTT.